Listed below are T cell receptor beta chains from one sample, sequenced in a study of cytotoxic CD8 clonotypes in ibrutinib-treated CLL. Generated by immunoSEQ multiplex PCR, the TCRdb table keeps only in-frame clones and is missing some. The table has about 140,000 clones, approximately 75% seen once. Sequences were derived from PBMCs, sampled after 12 months of ibrutinib treatment. The receptor source for this set is a human donor with chronic lymphocytic leukemia. CDR3s include the opening cysteine and the closing phenylalanine or tryptophan. A D gene is named only where the DNA matches it firmly. Only part of the rows carry a size: once, few, many, or a class if the clone is expanded.

>TRBV7-2|14|.|TRBD1|TRBJ1-5
CASSERTGNQPQHF
TGTGCCAGCAGCGAAAGGACAGGAAATCAGCCCCAGCATTTT
>TRBV15|12|once|.|TRBJ2-4
CATSRAQSIQYF
TGTGCCACCAGCAGGGCACAGAGCATTCAGTACTTC
>TRBV5-4|13|.|TRBD1|TRBJ1-3
CASSLDRGDTIYF
TGTGCCAGCAGCTTGGACAGGGGGGACACCATATATTTT
>TRBV6-1|14|.|.|TRBJ1-2
CASSEITQNYGYTF
TGTGCCAGCAGTGAAATTACCCAGAACTATGGCTACACCTTC
>TRBV6-1|14|.|.|TRBJ1-5
CASSEPWGDQPQHF
TGTGCCAGCAGTGAACCGTGGGGCGATCAGCCCCAGCATTTT
>TRBV19|16|.|.|TRBJ2-7
CASSITGLTAGHEQYF
TGTGCCAGTAGTATAACAGGGCTGACAGCAGGGCACGAGCAGTACTTC
>TRBV7-6|12|once|.|TRBJ2-7
CASSPGVHEQYF
TGTGCCAGCAGTCCCGGGGTCCACGAGCAGTACTTC
>TRBV19|16|.|.|TRBJ1-3
CASRLSGVLSGNTIYF
TGTGCCAGTAGACTATCGGGGGTCCTCTCTGGAAACACCATATATTTT
>TRBV19|15|.|TRBD1|TRBJ1-6
CASSTQGGSKSPLHF
TGTGCCAGTAGTACCCAGGGGGGGAGTAAATCACCCCTCCACTTT
>TRBV7-2|19|.|TRBD1|TRBJ1-2
CASSSGGRSGTGSLYGYTF
TGTGCCAGCAGCTCCGGGGGAAGGTCCGGGACAGGGTCTCTCTATGGCTACACCTTC
>TRBV7-2|16|.|.|TRBJ1-1
CASSLVWGRMNTEAFF
TGTGCCAGCAGCTTAGTGTGGGGACGGATGAACACTGAAGCTTTCTTT
>TRBV27|12|.|.|TRBJ2-7
CASGRGHYEQYF
TGTGCCAGCGGTCGAGGGCACTACGAGCAGTACTTC
>TRBV7-3|15|.|.|TRBJ2-1
CASSRKGGSYNEQFF
TGTGCCAGCAGCAGAAAGGGGGGCTCCTACAATGAGCAGTTCTTC
>TRBV28|16|.|TRBD1|TRBJ2-7
CASSLLAGTGSGEQYF
TGTGCCAGCAGTTTATTGGCTGGGACAGGGAGTGGAGAGCAGTACTTC
>TRBV27|14|few|.|TRBJ1-5
CASSLWGPDQPQHF
TGTGCCAGCAGTTTGTGGGGTCCCGATCAGCCCCAGCATTTT
>TRBV6-5|14|once|.|TRBJ2-7
CASRRDSSAWEQYF
TGTGCCAGCAGACGGGACTCGTCGGCTTGGGAGCAGTACTTC
>TRBV11-3|13|.|.|TRBJ1-1
CASSFSRNTEAFF
TGTGCCAGCAGCTTTAGCAGGAACACTGAAGCTTTCTTT
>TRBV7-9|16|.|.|TRBJ2-1
CASSYYSAYSYNEQFF
TGTGCCAGCAGCTACTACAGCGCCTATTCCTACAATGAGCAGTTCTTC
>TRBV4-1|20|.|TRBD2|TRBJ2-1
CASSQDDGGTSGTAYNEQFF
TGCGCCAGCAGCCAAGATGATGGGGGGACTAGCGGGACCGCCTACAATGAGCAGTTCTTC
>TRBV6-1|16|.|.|TRBJ1-5
CASSEAGRRINQPQHF
TGTGCCAGCAGTGAAGCGGGCAGGAGAATAAATCAGCCCCAGCATTTT
>TRBV7-9|11|.|.|TRBJ1-5
CASPKNQPQHF
TGTGCCAGTCCAAAGAATCAGCCCCAGCATTTT
>TRBV6-6|11|.|.|TRBJ1-6
CASTGGGGSAF
TGTGCCAGCACGGGCGGGGGGGGCTCAGCTTTT
>TRBV11-2|14|.|.|TRBJ1-6
CASSLEQKNSPLHF
TGTGCCAGCAGCTTAGAACAGAAGAATTCACCCCTCCACTTT
>TRBV29-1|12|.|.|TRBJ1-1
CSGTKANTEAFF
TGCAGCGGCACGAAGGCGAACACTGAAGCTTTCTTT
>TRBV10-1|13|.|TRBD2|TRBJ2-5
CASSGGGQETQYF
TGCGCCAGCAGTGGGGGGGGGCAAGAGACCCAGTACTTC
>TRBV7-3|13|.|TRBD1|TRBJ2-5
CASSQDRDETQYF
TGTGCCAGCAGCCAGGACAGGGATGAGACCCAGTACTTC
>TRBV30|13|few|.|TRBJ1-1
CAWSVTGYTEAFF
TGTGCCTGGAGTGTAACAGGGTACACTGAAGCTTTCTTT
>TRBV5-4|15|.|TRBD1|TRBJ1-2
CASSLSGTGAYGYTF
TGTGCCAGCAGCTTATCAGGGACAGGGGCCTATGGCTACACCTTC
>TRBV19|15|.|.|TRBJ2-3
CASSIGSPRPDTQYF
TGTGCCAGTAGTATCGGCAGCCCACGGCCAGATACGCAGTATTTT
>TRBV15|17|many|.|TRBJ2-3
CATSRDRGLQGSDTQYF
TGTGCCACCAGCAGAGATCGGGGCTTACAGGGTTCAGATACGCAGTATTTT
>TRBV28|11|few|.|TRBJ1-6
CASSQGSPLHF
TGTGCCAGCAGCCAGGGTTCACCCCTCCACTTT
>TRBV7-9|13|.|.|TRBJ1-3
CASSPQLVNTIYF
TGTGCCAGCAGCCCCCAGCTCGTCAACACCATATATTTT
>TRBV6-1|15|.|TRBD2|TRBJ2-7
CASLRASGRVYEQYF
TGTGCCAGCCTGAGGGCTAGCGGGAGGGTCTACGAGCAGTACTTC
>TRBV18|14|.|.|TRBJ2-2
CASSPPQGSRELFF
TGTGCCAGCTCACCACCCCAGGGCTCTCGGGAGCTGTTTTTT
>TRBV10-3|15|.|.|TRBJ2-7
CAISDTHSGVYEQYF
TGTGCCATCAGCGATACTCACTCAGGGGTCTACGAGCAGTACTTC
>TRBV7-2|13|.|.|TRBJ1-1
CASSLSSGTEAFF
TGTGCCAGCAGCTTATCATCAGGTACTGAAGCTTTCTTT
>TRBV6-6|14|.|.|TRBJ1-4
CASRPGWQDEKLFF
TGTGCCAGCAGGCCTGGGTGGCAGGATGAAAAACTGTTTTTT
>TRBV30|14|.|.|TRBJ2-7
CAWTRKSRPYEQYF
TGTGCCTGGACTAGAAAATCCCGACCCTACGAGCAGTACTTC
>TRBV2|13|.|.|TRBJ1-1
CASSGIPRDEAFF
TGTGCCAGCAGTGGGATTCCCAGGGACGAAGCTTTCTTT
>TRBV19|13|.|.|TRBJ2-7
CASSTQVSYEQYF
TGTGCCAGTAGTACCCAGGTCTCCTACGAGCAGTACTTC
>TRBV11-3|16|once|TRBD2|TRBJ2-1
CASSTGGLARSNEQFF
TGTGCCAGCAGCACCGGGGGACTAGCAAGGTCCAATGAGCAGTTCTTC
>TRBV5-1|16|.|TRBD2|TRBJ2-3
CASSVGLAGVIDTQYF
TGCGCCAGCAGCGTCGGACTAGCGGGAGTGATAGATACGCAGTATTTT
>TRBV7-2|14|once|.|TRBJ2-3
CASSFGPGGDTQYF
.
>TRBV30|14|.|.|TRBJ2-7
CAWRSTRTGYEQYF
TGTGCCTGGAGAAGCACCCGGACTGGATACGAGCAGTACTTC
>TRBV6-5|15|.|.|TRBJ2-2
CASSYSNPNTGELFF
TGTGCCAGCAGTTACTCAAACCCGAACACCGGGGAGCTGTTTTTT
>TRBV2|16|.|.|TRBJ2-7
CASSEEAWGPAYEQYF
TGTGCCAGCAGTGAAGAAGCGTGGGGTCCGGCCTACGAGCAGTACTTC
>TRBV5-1|16|few|TRBD2|TRBJ2-5
CASSSGTSRRWETQYF
TGCGCCAGCAGCTCGGGGACTAGTCGTCGTTGGGAGACCCAGTACTTC
>TRBV27|15|many|TRBD1|TRBJ1-5
CASSSGTGGYQPQHF
TGTGCCAGCAGTTCTGGGACAGGGGGTTATCAGCCCCAGCATTTT
>TRBV7-6|13|.|.|TRBJ2-4
CASSLGVRDIQYF
TGTGCCAGCAGCTTAGGTGTAAGGGACATTCAGTACTTC
>TRBV2|13|.|.|TRBJ1-5
CATRVGENQPQHF
TGTGCCACCCGTGTTGGGGAGAATCAGCCCCAGCATTTT
>TRBV19|16|.|.|TRBJ2-3
CASSPLSTRELDTQYF
TGTGCCAGTAGTCCTCTATCTACTAGGGAGCTAGATACGCAGTATTTT